Listed below are T cell receptor beta chains from one sample, sequenced in a study of shared clonotypes between healthy human individuals. The assay was immunoSEQ multiplex PCR, and TCRdb's table has in-frame clones only and misses some. There are a few million clones in the sample; around 93% occur only once, and around 1.8% lies in the top ten. What was sequenced was naive CD8+ T cells from PBMCs. All receptors derive from a man aged 18 to 30 in good health. Some clones in this sample may be carry-over from other donors' samples. CDR3s include the opening cysteine and the closing phenylalanine or tryptophan. D genes are given only for firm matches. Clone size appears in some rows only: once, few, many, or a class for an expanded clone.

j_call v_call d_call clone_size cdr3_nt cdr3_aa
TRBJ2-7 TRBV9 TRBD2 once TGTGCCAGCAGCGTGGGACTAGCGGGTACTTACGAGCAGTACTTC CASSVGLAGTYEQYF
TRBJ2-7 TRBV28 TRBD2 . TGTGCCAGCAGTTTGCGACTAGCGGCCTACGAGCAGTACTTC CASSLRLAAYEQYF
TRBJ2-5 TRBV13 . . TGTGCCAGCAGCGGGGGGACAAACCAAGAGACCCAGTACTTC CASSGGTNQETQYF
TRBJ1-1 TRBV28 . . TGTGCCAGCAGTTTTGTACACGGGACGGAAGCTTTCTTT CASSFVHGTEAFF
TRBJ2-7 TRBV7-9 . . TGTGCCAGCAGCTTCCTCCGGCCGGACGAGCAGTACTTC CASSFLRPDEQYF
TRBJ2-3 TRBV9 TRBD2 . TGTGCCAGCAGCGCCCGCATACTAGCGGGAGCAGATACGCAGTATTTT CASSARILAGADTQYF
TRBJ2-5 TRBV29-1 . . TGCAGCGTTGAATTCCGCCAAGCGGCTTTCCAAGAGACCCAGTACTTC CSVEFRQAAFQETQYF
TRBJ2-5 TRBV7-9 TRBD2 . TGTGCCAGCAGCCCCCTCGGGCGGGAGGGCCAGGGGACCCAGTACTTC CASSPLGREGQGTQYF
TRBJ2-1 TRBV7-3 . . TGTGCCAGCAGCTCCTCACTAGGGGACAATGAGCAGTTCTTC CASSSSLGDNEQFF
TRBJ2-7 TRBV6-1 . . TGTGCCAGCAGTGAGACAGTCTCCTACGAGCAGTACTTC CASSETVSYEQYF
TRBJ2-5 TRBV5-1 . . TGCGCCAGCAGCTTGGGCGGGGTGCAAGAGACCCAGTACTTC CASSLGGVQETQYF
TRBJ2-7 TRBV15 . . TGTGCCACCAGCAGGGAGGGGGGATTGCGGGCCTACGAGCAGTACTTC CATSREGGLRAYEQYF
TRBJ1-1 TRBV9 TRBD1 once TGTGCCAGCAGCGCGGACAGGGGTGGCACTGAAGCTTTCTTT CASSADRGGTEAFF
TRBJ2-7 TRBV27 . . TGTGCCAGCAGTTTACTAATTACAGGACACGAGCAGTACTTC CASSLLITGHEQYF
TRBJ1-4 TRBV6-6 . . TGTGCCAGCGGTACGGCGGTTAGTGAAAAACTGTTTTTT CASGTAVSEKLFF
TRBJ2-7 TRBV4-1 TRBD2 . TGCGCCAGCAGCCTATTGGGACTAGCGGAGAAATACGAGCAGTACTTC CASSLLGLAEKYEQYF
TRBJ2-1 TRBV6-4 TRBD2 . TGTGCCAGCTCATTAACGGGACTAGCGTTATACAATGAGCAGTTCTTC CASSLTGLALYNEQFF
TRBJ2-3 TRBV11-2 . . TGTGCCAGCAGCTTTGAGATCGGGTGGGGGCAGTATTTT CASSFEIGWGQYF
TRBJ2-5 TRBV9 . . TGTGCCAGCAGCGGTGGAGGGGGGCGGCAAGAGACCCAGTACTTC CASSGGGGRQETQYF
TRBJ2-7 TRBV2 TRBD2 . TGTGCCAGCAGTCCAGACTTCGTAGCGGGTATAAAGACCTACGAGCAGTACTTC CASSPDFVAGIKTYEQYF
TRBJ2-5 TRBV5-1 . . TGCGCCAGCAGCTTAGACACAGAGCAAGAGACCCAGTACTTC CASSLDTEQETQYF
TRBJ1-4 TRBV19 TRBD1 . TGTGCCACCCACACCAGGGGGCGGACAACTAATGAAAAACTGTTTTTT CATHTRGRTTNEKLFF
TRBJ2-2 TRBV9 . . TGTGCCAGCAGCGTACTGGTCCGGGGAGTTAACACCGGGGAGCTGTTTTTT CASSVLVRGVNTGELFF
TRBJ2-5 TRBV5-4 TRBD2 . TGTGCCAGCAGCTTGCCACCTAGCGGGAGGGAGACCCAGTACTTC CASSLPPSGRETQYF
TRBJ2-7 TRBV19 TRBD2 . TGTGCCAGTAGTATACTAGCGGGTTACGAGCAGTACTTC CASSILAGYEQYF
TRBJ2-1 TRBV27 TRBD1 . TGTGCCAGCACCCCAGTGGGGACAGGGGTCGGTGAGCAGTTCTTC CASTPVGTGVGEQFF
TRBJ2-7 TRBV4-1 TRBD2 . TGCGCCAGCAGCCTGGGAGGGCCGTACACCCAATACGAGCAGTACTTC CASSLGGPYTQYEQYF
TRBJ2-7 TRBV7-3 . . TGTGCCAGCAGCTCCGGGACACACTACGAGCAGTACTTC CASSSGTHYEQYF
TRBJ2-7 TRBV29-1 TRBD1 . TGCAGCGCTGGAACCGACAGGGACCCCTACGAGCAGTACTTC CSAGTDRDPYEQYF
TRBJ2-7 TRBV6-1 TRBD1 . TGTGCCAGCAGTCCCTTGGGACAGGCCTACGAGCAGTACTTC CASSPLGQAYEQYF
TRBJ2-1 TRBV25-1 . . TGTGCCAGCAGTGAATTGGCGGAAGGGGGTGAGCAGTTCTTC CASSELAEGGEQFF
TRBJ2-1 TRBV2 . . TGTGCCAGCAGTGTACAAATCAGCTCCTACAATGAGCAGTTCTTC CASSVQISSYNEQFF
TRBJ2-7 TRBV7-2 . . TGTGCCAGCAGCAAAAGGCGGGAAAAGAACTACGAGCAGTACTTC CASSKRREKNYEQYF
TRBJ2-3 TRBV15 . . TGTGCCACCAGCAGAGTTGTCTTAGATACGCAGTATTTT CATSRVVLDTQYF
TRBJ1-2 TRBV5-1 . . TGCGCCAGCAGCTGGGGTTTTGACTCCGGGATTGAAGGCTACACCTTC CASSWGFDSGIEGYTF
TRBJ1-2 TRBV15 TRBD1 . TGTGCCACCAGCTCGCGGGACAGGGGACATGGCTACACCTTC CATSSRDRGHGYTF
TRBJ2-7 TRBV4-1 TRBD1 . TGCGCCAGCAGGGGACAGGCCAACTACGAGCAGTACTTC CASRGQANYEQYF
TRBJ2-2 TRBV9 . . TGTGCCAGCCGGCAGAACACCGGGGAGCTGTTTTTT CASRQNTGELFF
TRBJ2-2 TRBV10-1 . . TGCGCCAGCAGGGACAGTGATACCGGGGAGCTGTTTTTT CASRDSDTGELFF
TRBJ1-1 TRBV28 . . TGTGCCAGCCTCTCCGGGGCAGAGGAAACTTTCTTT CASLSGAEETFF
TRBJ2-7 TRBV30 TRBD1 . TGTGCCTGGAGGGGACAGGGGGCCTACGAGCAGTACTTC CAWRGQGAYEQYF
TRBJ2-7 TRBV15 . . TGTGCCACCAGTCCCTACCCAGGGAAATACAACGAGCAGTACTTC CATSPYPGKYNEQYF
TRBJ2-3 TRBV28 TRBD2 once TGTGCCAGCAGTTTCCGGGAGGGCGATACGCAGTATTTT CASSFREGDTQYF
TRBJ2-3 TRBV15 . . TGTGCCACCAGCCGTACGACAGATACGCAGTATTTT CATSRTTDTQYF
TRBJ2-1 TRBV9 TRBD2 . TGTGCCAGCAGCCAGGAACGGGGTCTAGCGGACTACAATGAGCAGTTCTTC CASSQERGLADYNEQFF
TRBJ2-7 TRBV7-9 . . TGTGCCGGCTCTTCGGGAGCGGGCATCTACGAGCAGTACTTC CAGSSGAGIYEQYF
TRBJ1-5 TRBV9 TRBD1 . TGTGCCAGCAGCCCCGGCAGGGGGAATCAGCCCCAGCATTTT CASSPGRGNQPQHF
TRBJ1-2 TRBV27 . . TGTGCCAGCAGTCCCGGGGGACGCCGTTCTTATGGCTACACCTTC CASSPGGRRSYGYTF